The next 25 T cell receptor beta chains were all read from a single sample in a study of T cells in localized non-small cell lung cancer. The table came from immunoSEQ multiplex PCR; TCRdb's copy has only in-frame clones and leaves some out. Altogether 100,000 to 150,000 clones are present, approximately 88% being singletons, with the ten largest covering roughly 1.8%. The sequencing used peripheral blood, collected before any cancer treatment. The origin of the receptors is a female donor over 55 with stage I lung adenocarcinoma.

The V call is TRBV13, the J call TRBJ2-3; the match to TRBD1 covers 10 bases. CDR3 size: 15 residues. J gave up 4 bases and V 5 bases, and 6 bases lay outside the gene matches. Germline CDR1 and CDR2: PRHDT and FYEKMQ (reference sequence). CDR3: CASSLGQGLADTQYF. CDR3 nucleotides: TGTGCCAGCAGCCTGGGACAGGGGCTCGCAGATACGCAGTATTTT.

V usage is TRBV15 and J usage is TRBJ1-5; a possible D gene is TRBD1 (5 bases). V lost 8 bases and J 0 bases, leaving 11 bases between the germline ends. From germline, CDR1 is LNHNV and CDR2 YYDKDF (reference sequence). CDR3 size: 14 residues. Here the CDR3 reads CATETGYSNQPQHF. CDR3 bases: TGTGCCACCGAAACAGGCTATAGCAATCAGCCCCAGCATTTT.

This clone was recorded a few times. V and J are TRBV5-1 and TRBJ1-1; D possibly corresponds to TRBD1 (5 bases). The CDR3 has 14 residues. V lost 9 bases to trimming and J lost 6 bases, with 21 bases between them. CDR1 is SGHRS and CDR2 is YFSETQ in the germline V gene. The CDR3 DNA reads TGCGCCACCTCCCGGGACGGAAGTCCCGCTGAAGCTTTCTTT. This codes for CATSRDGSPAEAFF.

This chain connects TRBV28 to TRBJ1-4, with D uncertain. The CDR3 loop spans 18 amino acids. Germline V lookup: CDR1 MDHEN, CDR2 SYDVKM. With 1 base removed from V and 1 base from J, the gap between germline ends came to 16 bases. The CDR3 protein is CASSLFNSLGITNEKLFF. CDR3 nucleotide sequence: TGTGCCAGCAGTTTATTCAATTCGTTGGGGATAACTAATGAAAAACTGTTTTTT.

The V call is TRBV11-2, the J call TRBJ2-7; possible D gene TRBD1, 5 bases. V was trimmed by 1 base and J by 6 bases, leaving 10 bases between them. In germline, CDR1 is SGHAT, CDR2 FQNNGV. The CDR3 sequence is 13 residues long. The CDR3 sequence is CASSLGGGAEQYF. CDR3 coding DNA: TGTGCCAGCAGCTTAGGGGGCGGCGCCGAGCAGTACTTC.

CDR3 bases: TGTGCCAGCAGCTTGAGGGACAGCCCCTACGAGCAGTACTTC. It specifies CASSLRDSPYEQYF. This chain links TRBV5-4 with TRBJ2-7, with 7 nucleotides matching TRBD1. V dropped 1 base and J dropped 2; count of bases not matched to a gene: 3. CDR1 and CDR2 from the germline V gene are SGHNT and YYREEE (reference sequence). The CDR3 extends over 14 amino acids.

This clone is a singleton in its sample. CDR3 loop: CASSEWQSYGYTF. The CDR3 DNA follows: TGTGCCAGCAGTGAATGGCAGAGCTATGGCTACACCTTC. This chain connects TRBV2 to TRBJ1-2; no firm D call. The V end lost 2 bases, the J end lost 4 bases, and 8 bases lay between the germline ends. The CDR3 runs 13 residues. Germline CDR1 and CDR2: SNHLY and FYNNEI. The whole variable domain, filled in from reference TRBV2 and TRBJ1-2, reads EPEVTQTPSHQVTQMGQEVILRCVPISNHLYFYWYRQILGQKVEFLVSFYNNEISEKSEIFDDQFSVERPDGSNFTLKIRSTKLEDSAMYFCASSEWQSYGYTFGSGTRLTVV.

The chain couples TRBV28 to TRBJ2-7; maybe TRBD2 (6 bases). The V gene lost 3 bases and the J gene lost 3 bases, with 6 bases spanning the gap. The germline CDR1 and CDR2 sequences are MDHEN and SYDVKM. The CDR3 has 12 residues. The CDR3 is CASSLEGYEQYF. The CDR3 bases are TGTGCCAGCAGTTTGGAGGGCTACGAGCAGTACTTC.

The chain combines TRBV5-1 with TRBJ2-1; 9 positions agree with TRBD2. Unmatched junction bases numbered 7, after V lost 3 bases and J lost 6 bases. Germline V gene sequence: CDR1 SGHRS, CDR2 YFSETQ. CDR3 length equals 15 residues. This CDR3 is CASSYGLAGINEQFF. In DNA, the CDR3 is TGCGCCAGCAGCTATGGGCTAGCGGGGATCAATGAGCAGTTCTTC.

This sequence joins TRBV28 and TRBJ2-2; 8 bases are a match to TRBD1. This CDR3 region has 16 residues. Germline trimming cut 3 bases from V and 3 bases from J; bases unmatched to any gene: 6. Germline V gene lookup returns CDR1 MDHEN and CDR2 SYDVKM. The CDR3 DNA follows: TGTGCCAGCAGTTTTCCAGGGGGCGCGGACACCGGGGAGCTGTTTTTT. Translating it yields CASSFPGGADTGELFF.

This clone was counted once. J is TRBJ2-1 and V is TRBV7-2; the D gene is possibly TRBD2 (6 bases). The CDR3 length is 14 residues. Germline assignment: CDR1 SGHTA and CDR2 FQGNSA. Trimming pared 6 bases from V and 7 bases from J, leaving 16 bases between. The CDR3, as DNA: TGTGCCAGCAGTTTACCTACTAGCCCGAATGAGCAGTTCTTC. The encoded protein is CASSLPTSPNEQFF.

The chain links TRBV28 to TRBJ2-6; TRBD1 matches 7 bases. The V segment lost 4 bases and the J segment 3 bases; nucleotides outside the gene matches: 15. Germline V gene lookup returns CDR1 MDHEN and CDR2 SYDVKM. This CDR3 contains 19 residues. The CDR3 protein is CASSSIRDSSRGGANVLTF. DNA of the CDR3: TGTGCCAGCAGTTCAATCCGGGACAGTTCAAGAGGTGGGGCCAACGTCCTGACTTTC.

The gene calls are TRBV28 and TRBJ2-1, with 7 bases that match TRBD1. Germline assignment: CDR1 MDHEN and CDR2 SYDVKM. Trimming cost V 6 bases and J 0 bases; bases outside gene matches: 2. The length of the CDR3 is 14 residues. The CDR3 DNA reads as TGTGCCAGCAGGCCAGGGGGCTCCTACAATGAGCAGTTCTTC. This gives the protein CASRPGGSYNEQFF.

This clone is a singleton in its sample. The rearrangement uses TRBV2 and TRBJ1-1, with D perhaps TRBD1 (6 bases). CDR1 and CDR2 from the germline V gene are SNHLY and FYNNEI. V gave up 10 bases and J gave up 5 bases, with 11 bases separating them. The CDR3 runs to 11 residues. CDR3 in DNA: TGTGCCACCACAGGGTGGACTGAAGCTTTCTTT. This encodes CATTGWTEAFF.

V usage is TRBV28 and J usage is TRBJ1-1; D is unresolved. V lost 5 bases and J 4 bases, leaving 8 bases between the germline ends. Looked up from germline, CDR1 is MDHEN and CDR2 is SYDVKM. The CDR3 has 12 amino acids. The CDR3 sequence: CASSTPATEAFF. The CDR3 nucleotides are TGTGCCAGCAGTACCCCAGCCACTGAAGCTTTCTTT.

The J gene is TRBJ2-2, the V gene TRBV10-1; tentatively, D is TRBD2 (5 bases). The germline V and J ends were trimmed by 5 bases and 0 bases, with 10 bases remaining between them. Germline V gene sequence: CDR1 WNHNN, CDR2 SYGVQD (reference sequence). This CDR3 has 15 amino acids. The CDR3 sequence: CASSQTRTNTGELFF. CDR3 sequence (DNA): TGCGCCAGCAGTCAAACTAGAACGAACACCGGGGAGCTGTTTTTT.

The chain carries TRBV15 and TRBJ2-5; D is unclear. V lost 6 bases to trimming and J lost 0 bases, with 14 bases between them. The CDR3 loop spans 15 amino acids. CDR1 is LNHNV and CDR2 is YYDKDF in the germline V gene (reference sequence). The CDR3 sequence is CATRPIPGNQETQYF. The DNA for the CDR3 is TGTGCCACCAGACCCATCCCCGGTAACCAAGAGACCCAGTACTTC.

The chain is built from TRBV6-5 and TRBJ2-2; D perhaps matches TRBD1 (6 bases). V was clipped by 0 bases and J by 3 bases, with 11 bases between them. Germline CDR1 is MNHEY and CDR2 is SVGAGI. CDR3 length equals 16 residues. Here the CDR3 reads CASSYSWPGDTGELFF. Written as DNA, the CDR3 is TGTGCCAGCAGTTACTCCTGGCCAGGGGACACCGGGGAGCTGTTTTTT.

In its sample, this clone was seen once. This CDR3 reads CASSPDLSSYEQYF. The CDR3 DNA reads TGTGCCAGCAGCCCCGACTTAAGCTCCTACGAGCAGTACTTC. The gene calls are TRBV28 and TRBJ2-7, with D hard to call. This CDR3 has 14 amino acids. The ends were cut back, 6 bases at V and 0 bases at J, with 12 bases in the middle. CDR1 and CDR2 (germline): MDHEN, SYDVKM.

J is TRBJ2-2 and V is TRBV25-1; weak D call: TRBD2 (5 bases). Trimming took off 2 bases at V and 3 bases at J, with 7 bases between the two ends. CDR3 length: 14 amino acids. Germline V gene sequence: CDR1 MGHDK, CDR2 SYGVNS. For the CDR3, the DNA is TGTGCCAGCAGTGAACCGGGGTACACCGGGGAGCTGTTTTTT. Translated, it gives CASSEPGYTGELFF.

V is TRBV5-1 and J is TRBJ2-5, with a weak D call TRBD1 (6 bases). Trimming shortened V by 4 bases and J by 2 bases, and 18 bases separated the two germline ends. Germline-derived CDR1 and CDR2 are SGHRS and YFSETQ. The CDR3 spans 16 residues. CDR3 protein: CASSGDTRWIQETQYF. The CDR3 coding sequence is TGCGCCAGCAGCGGGGACACGCGTTGGATACAAGAGACCCAGTACTTC. Filled out from reference TRBV5-1 and TRBJ2-5, the complete variable domain reads KAGVTQTPRYLIKTRGQQVTLSCSPISGHRSVSWYQQTPGQGLQFLFEYFSETQRNKGNFPGRFSGRQFSNSRSEMNVSTLELGDSALYLCASSGDTRWIQETQYFGPGTRLLVL.

V usage is TRBV10-3 and J usage is TRBJ2-7; 8 nucleotides match TRBD1. Germline trimming cut 7 bases from V and 4 bases from J; bases unmatched to any gene: 9. Germline V gene data show CDR1 as ENHRY and CDR2 as SYGVKD. The CDR3 spans 14 residues. This CDR3 reads CAINRQGNSYEQYF. CDR3 sequence (DNA): TGTGCCATCAATCGACAGGGGAACTCTTACGAGCAGTACTTC.

This clone occurred once. This chain uses TRBV5-5 with TRBJ1-2; no clear D. The CDR3 has 12 amino acids. V dropped 4 bases and J dropped 6 bases, with 10 bases sitting between them. CDR1 is SGHKS, CDR2 YYEKEE, per germline (reference sequence). The CDR3 region has the DNA TGTGCCAGCAGCGCCCAATTCGATGGCTACACCTTC. It specifies CASSAQFDGYTF.

This chain links TRBV4-1 with TRBJ1-3, with a possible D match to TRBD1 (5 bases). V gave up 3 bases and J gave up 2 bases, with 17 bases separating them. The CDR3 totals 17 residues. Germline CDR1 reads MGHRA; CDR2 reads YSYEKL. CDR3 DNA: TGCGCCAGCAGCCAGGGCTTAGCGCGAGGGGCTGGAAACACCATATATTTT. It is translated as CASSQGLARGAGNTIYF.

The chain is built from TRBV28 and TRBJ1-3; tentatively, D is TRBD1 (5 bases). V gave up 2 bases and J gave up 3 bases, with 17 bases separating them. Per the germline V gene, CDR1 is MDHEN and CDR2 is SYDVKM. This CDR3 is 17 amino acids long. The CDR3 sequence is CASSLPLAGLGGNTIYF. The CDR3 DNA reads TGTGCCAGCAGTTTACCCCTCGCAGGGCTGGGTGGAAACACCATATATTTT.